This entry features one T cell receptor (beta chain) sequence. The sample is drawn from a study of shared clonotypes between healthy human individuals. Splitting the CD4+ cells yielded a CD45RA+ naive subset and a CD45RA-negative memory subset. The CDR3 loop spans 17 amino acids. Germline assignment: CDR1 SGHVS and CDR2 FNYEAQ. With 1 base removed from V and 0 bases from J, the gap between germline ends came to 16 bases. Measured with immunoSEQ multiplex PCR; TCRdb has only the in-frame clones, and not every one. The sample lists under 2.5 million clones, 92% occurring once. The sequence derives from a man between 18 and 35 years old in good health. Some clones in this sample may be carry-over from other donors' samples. This chain links TRBV7-6 with TRBJ2-7, with D possibly matching TRBD2 (6 bases). The specimen was naive CD4+ T cells from PBMCs. The sample's subset: CD45RA+ positively selected. The chain's CDR3 is CASSLGASADASYEQYF. Written as DNA, the CDR3 is TGTGCCAGCAGCTTAGGGGCTAGCGCCGACGCCTCCTACGAGCAGTACTTC.